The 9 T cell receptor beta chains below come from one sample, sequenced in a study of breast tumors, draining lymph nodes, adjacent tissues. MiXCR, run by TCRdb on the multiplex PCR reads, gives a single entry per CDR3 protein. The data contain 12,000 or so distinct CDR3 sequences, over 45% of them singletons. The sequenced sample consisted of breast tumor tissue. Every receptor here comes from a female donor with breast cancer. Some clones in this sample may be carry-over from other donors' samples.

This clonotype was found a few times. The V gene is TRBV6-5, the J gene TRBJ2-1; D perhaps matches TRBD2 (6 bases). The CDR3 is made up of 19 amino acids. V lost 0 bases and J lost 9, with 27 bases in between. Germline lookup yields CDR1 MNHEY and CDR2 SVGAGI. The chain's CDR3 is CASSYSSVVAGKGNPEQFF. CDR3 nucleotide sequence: TGTGCCAGCAGTTACTCAAGTGTCGTTGCGGGAAAGGGGAATCCTGAGCAGTTCTTC.

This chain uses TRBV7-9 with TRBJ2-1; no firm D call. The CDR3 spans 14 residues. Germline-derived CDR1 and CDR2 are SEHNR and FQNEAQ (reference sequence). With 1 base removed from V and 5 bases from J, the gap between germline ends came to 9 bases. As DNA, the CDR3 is TGTGCCAGCAGCTTAGTAGGCTTGAACAATGAGCAGTTCTTC. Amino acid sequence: CASSLVGLNNEQFF.

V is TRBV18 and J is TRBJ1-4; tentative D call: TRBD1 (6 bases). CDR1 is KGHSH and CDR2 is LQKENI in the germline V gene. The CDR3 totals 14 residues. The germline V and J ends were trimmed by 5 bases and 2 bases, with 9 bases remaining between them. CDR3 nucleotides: TGTGCCAGCTCAGAAGACAGGACTAATGAAAAACTGTTTTTT. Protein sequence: CASSEDRTNEKLFF.

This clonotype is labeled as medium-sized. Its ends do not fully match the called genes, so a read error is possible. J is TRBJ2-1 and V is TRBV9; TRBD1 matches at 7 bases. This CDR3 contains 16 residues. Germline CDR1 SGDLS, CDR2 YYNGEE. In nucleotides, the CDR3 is TGTGCCAGCAGCGTAGGGGGACAGACAATAACCAATGAGCACTTCTTC. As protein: CASSVGGQTITNEHFF.

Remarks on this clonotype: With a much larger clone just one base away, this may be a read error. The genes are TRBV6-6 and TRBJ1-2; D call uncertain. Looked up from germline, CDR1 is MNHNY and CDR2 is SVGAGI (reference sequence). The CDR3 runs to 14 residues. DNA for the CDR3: TGTGCCAGCACCCTACAAACAGCTAACTATGGCTACGCCTTC. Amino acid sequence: CASTLQTANYGYAF.

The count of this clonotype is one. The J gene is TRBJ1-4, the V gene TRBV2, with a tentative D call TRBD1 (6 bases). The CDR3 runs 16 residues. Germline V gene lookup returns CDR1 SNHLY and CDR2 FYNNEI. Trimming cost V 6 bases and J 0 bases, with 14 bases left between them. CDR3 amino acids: CASRTSAGATNEKLFF. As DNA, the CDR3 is TGTGCCAGCAGGACATCGGCAGGGGCAACTAATGAAAAACTGTTTTTT.

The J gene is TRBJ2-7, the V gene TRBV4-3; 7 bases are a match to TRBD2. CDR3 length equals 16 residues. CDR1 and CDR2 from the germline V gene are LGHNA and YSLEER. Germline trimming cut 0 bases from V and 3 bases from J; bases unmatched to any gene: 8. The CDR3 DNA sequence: TGCGCCAGCAGCCAAGATACTTCGCGGGGGATCTACGAGCAGTACTTC. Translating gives CASSQDTSRGIYEQYF.

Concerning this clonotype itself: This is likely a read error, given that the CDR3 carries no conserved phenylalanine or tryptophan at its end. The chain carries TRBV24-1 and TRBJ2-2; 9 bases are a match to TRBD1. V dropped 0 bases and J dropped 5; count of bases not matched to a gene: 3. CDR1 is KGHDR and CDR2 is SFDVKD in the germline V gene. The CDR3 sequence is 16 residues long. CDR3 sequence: CATSDLGQGITGELFS. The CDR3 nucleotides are TGTGCCACCAGTGATTTGGGACAGGGGATTACCGGGGAGCTGTTTTCT.

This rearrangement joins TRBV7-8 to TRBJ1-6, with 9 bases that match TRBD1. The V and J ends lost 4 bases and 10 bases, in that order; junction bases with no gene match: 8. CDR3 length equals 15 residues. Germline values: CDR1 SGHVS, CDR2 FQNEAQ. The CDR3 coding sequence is TGTGCCAGCAGCTCGGGGGAGGGACAGGGCTCACCCCTCCACTTT. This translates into CASSSGEGQGSPLHF. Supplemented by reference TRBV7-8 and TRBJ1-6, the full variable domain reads GAGVSQSPRYKVAKRGQDVALRCDPISGHVSLFWYQQALGQGPEFLTYFQNEAQLDKSGLPSDRFFAERPEGSVSTLKIQRTQQEDSAVYLCASSSGEGQGSPLHFGNGTRLTVT.